A single sample is the source of the 21 T cell receptor beta chains below, sequenced in a study of T cell repertoires in cytomegalovirus infection. Each CDR3 protein gets one entry after TCRdb re-called the reads with MiXCR. The data hold 450,000 to 650,000 distinct CDR3 sequences, with roughly 29% observed a single time. The source material was PBMCs. The receptors here all came from a human donor in good health (CMV status not recorded). Some clones in this sample may be carry-over from other donors' samples.

The chain links TRBV5-4 to TRBJ2-1; possible D gene TRBD2, 6 bases. V lost 4 bases to trimming and J lost 6 bases, with 14 bases between them. CDR1 and CDR2 (germline): SGHNT, YYREEE (reference sequence). The CDR3 is made up of 14 amino acids. CDR3 in amino acids: CASSAPTSFNEQFF. The CDR3 coding sequence is TGTGCCAGCAGCGCCCCGACTAGTTTCAATGAGCAGTTCTTC. The full variable domain, in which reference TRBV5-4 and TRBJ2-1 provide the parts outside the CDR3, is ETGVTQSPTHLIKTRGQQVTLRCSSQSGHNTVSWYQQALGQGPQFIFQYYREEENGRGNFPPRFSGLQFPNYSSELNVNALELDDSALYLCASSAPTSFNEQFFGPGTRLTVL.

This clonotype has only a few counts. The chain combines TRBV6-2 or TRBV6-3 with TRBJ1-4; no clear D. The length of the CDR3 is 17 residues. Trimming took off 2 bases at V and 0 bases at J, with 13 bases between the two ends. Germline V gene sequence: CDR1 MNHEY, CDR2 SVGEGT. Here the CDR3 DNA reads TGTGCCAGCAGTTACGGTAGAGCCTCTGCAACTAATGAAAAACTGTTTTTT. Translating it yields CASSYGRASATNEKLFF.

The chain combines TRBV11-2 with TRBJ1-3, with TRBD1 as a possible D gene (6 bases). Trimming cost V 2 bases and J 1 base, with 12 bases left between them. Germline V gene data show CDR1 as SGHAT and CDR2 as FQNNGV. The CDR3 is 16 residues long. This CDR3 is CASSLFRGLSGNTIYF. Here the CDR3 DNA reads TGTGCCAGCAGCTTATTTCGGGGGCTATCTGGAAACACCATATATTTT.

The V gene is TRBV29-1, the J gene TRBJ2-7, with 8 bases matching TRBD1. The CDR3 totals 11 residues. After removal of 6 bases from V and 6 bases from J, the junction contained 4 bases not matched to a gene. Germline V lookup: CDR1 SQVTM, CDR2 ANQGSEA. The CDR3 coding sequence is TGCAGCGTGGGACAGGCAGTCGAGCAGTACTTC. It codes for CSVGQAVEQYF.

The chain couples TRBV7-2 to TRBJ2-3; perhaps TRBD2 as D (6 bases). Germline loops: CDR1 SGHTA, CDR2 FQGNSA. Trimming removed 6 bases from V and 3 bases from J, with 16 bases in between. There are 15 residues in the CDR3. The CDR3 here is CASRYTGTLTDTQYF. CDR3 coding DNA: TGTGCCAGCAGGTACACCGGGACTCTTACAGATACGCAGTATTTT.

This clonotype has a count of ten or more. The chain links TRBV7-8 to TRBJ2-1, with D perhaps matching TRBD2 (5 bases). Germline CDR1 reads SGHVS; CDR2 reads FQNEAQ. The germline V and J ends were trimmed by 7 bases and 10 bases, with 20 bases remaining between them. CDR3 length: 14 amino acids. The CDR3 region is CASTPFSRAREQFF. CDR3 sequence (DNA): TGTGCCAGCACCCCCTTTTCGAGGGCAAGAGAGCAGTTCTTC. Using reference TRBV7-8 and TRBJ2-1 for the parts outside the CDR3, the full variable domain is GAGVSQSPRYKVAKRGQDVALRCDPISGHVSLFWYQQALGQGPEFLTYFQNEAQLDKSGLPSDRFFAERPEGSVSTLKIQRTQQEDSAVYLCASTPFSRAREQFFGPGTRLTVL.

The chain carries TRBV28 and TRBJ1-1; the D gene is possibly TRBD1 (5 bases). V was pared by 6 bases and J by 3 bases, with 20 bases between. The CDR3 spans 16 residues. Germline assignment: CDR1 MDHEN and CDR2 SYDVKM. The CDR3 DNA is TGTGCCAGCAGCACCTTACAGGCGGCGGCGGACACTGAAGCTTTCTTT. Its protein product is CASSTLQAAADTEAFF.

The chain carries TRBV7-8 and TRBJ1-2; no clear D gene. Germline V gene sequence: CDR1 SGHVS, CDR2 FQNEAQ. The V end lost 3 bases, the J end lost 0 bases, and 11 bases lay between the germline ends. The CDR3 loop spans 15 amino acids. The CDR3 DNA follows: TGTGCCAGCAGCTTGGGATTGGCGGCTAACTATGGCTACACCTTC. Protein: CASSLGLAANYGYTF.

The chain is built from TRBV10-3 and TRBJ1-3; possible D gene TRBD1, 6 bases. Trimming removed 3 bases from V and 3 bases from J, with 9 bases in between. Germline values: CDR1 ENHRY, CDR2 SYGVKD. The CDR3 sequence is 14 residues long. The CDR3 is CAISDRGYGNTIYF. The CDR3 nucleotides read TGTGCCATCAGTGACAGGGGTTATGGAAACACCATATATTTT.

This clonotype was seen repeatedly, ten times or more. The chain carries TRBV7-8 and TRBJ2-1; 9 nucleotides agree with TRBD2. The germline gives CDR1 SGHVS, CDR2 FQNEAQ. The length of the CDR3 is 17 residues. V lost 1 base to trimming and J lost 7 bases; unmatched junction nucleotides: 11. The CDR3 DNA reads TGTGCCAGCAGCTTAGAGTCCCGCCTAGCGGGGACAAATGAGCAGTTCTTC. This gives the protein CASSLESRLAGTNEQFF.

The V call is TRBV10-3, the J call TRBJ2-7; D unresolved. V lost 3 bases and J lost 3, with 6 bases in between. Per germline, CDR1 ENHRY and CDR2 SYGVKD. The CDR3 totals 12 residues. CDR3 sequence reads: CAISDRDYEQYF. The CDR3 DNA sequence: TGTGCCATCAGTGACAGAGACTACGAGCAGTACTTC.

This sequence joins TRBV5-6 and TRBJ1-2; D gene ambiguous. The germline V and J ends were trimmed by 6 bases and 0 bases, with 6 bases remaining between them. Germline V gene sequence: CDR1 SGHDT, CDR2 YYEEEE. The CDR3 length is 12 residues. The CDR3 DNA reads TGTGCCAGCACCTCGACTAACTATGGCTACACCTTC. Translated: CASTSTNYGYTF.

This clonotype was counted at least ten times. The J gene is TRBJ1-1, the V gene TRBV7-2; D perhaps matches TRBD1 (5 bases). The CDR3 extends over 14 amino acids. V was clipped by 2 bases and J by 4 bases, with 11 bases between them. CDR1 and CDR2 (germline): SGHTA, FQGNSA. The CDR3 DNA reads TGTGCCAGCAGCTTAAGGGGCTGGGGCACTGAAGCTTTCTTT. Amino acid sequence: CASSLRGWGTEAFF. The whole variable domain, filled in from reference TRBV7-2 and TRBJ1-1, reads GAGVSQSPSNKVTEKGKDVELRCDPISGHTALYWYRQSLGQGLEFLIYFQGNSAPDKSGLPSDRFSAERTGGSVSTLTIQRTQQEDSAVYLCASSLRGWGTEAFFGQGTRLTVV.

The J gene is TRBJ1-5, the V gene TRBV15, with D unresolved. CDR1 and CDR2 from the germline V gene are LNHNV and YYDKDF (reference sequence). V lost 1 base to trimming and J lost 0 bases, with 10 bases between them. This CDR3 is built from 16 residues. CDR3 residues: CATSRAAVDSNQPQHF. In nucleotides, the CDR3 is TGTGCCACCAGCAGAGCGGCAGTAGATAGCAATCAGCCCCAGCATTTT.

In its sample, this clonotype was seen a few times. This rearrangement joins TRBV18 to TRBJ1-5; the D is unclear. This CDR3 spans 14 amino acids. CDR1 KGHSH and CDR2 LQKENI come from the germline V gene. The V end was cut by 3 bases, the J end by 2 bases, with 8 bases between. CDR3 in DNA: TGTGCCAGCTCACCCCTCCGAGGCAATCAGCCCCAGCATTTT. Amino acid sequence: CASSPLRGNQPQHF. The full variable domain, rest sourced from reference TRBV18 and TRBJ1-5, is NAGVMQNPRHLVRRRGQEARLRCSPMKGHSHVYWYRQLPEEGLKFMVYLQKENIIDESGMPKERFSAEFPKEGPSILRIQQVVRGDSAAYFCASSPLRGNQPQHFGDGTRLSIL.

CDR3 nucleotide sequence: TGTGCCAGCAGTCCTTCCTGGGGAAGCACTGAAGCTTTCTTT. It is translated as CASSPSWGSTEAFF. The gene calls are TRBV6-2 or TRBV6-3 and TRBJ1-1; the D is unclear. V lost 5 bases to trimming and J lost 4 bases, with 14 bases between them. The CDR3 loop spans 14 amino acids. Germline CDR1 is MNHEY and CDR2 is SVGEGT.

The rearrangement uses TRBV7-8 and TRBJ1-2; D not resolved. CDR3 length: 15 residues. The germline gives CDR1 SGHVS, CDR2 FQNEAQ. The V end was cut by 0 bases, the J end by 8 bases, with 16 bases between. CDR3 in amino acids: CASSLAEREGRGYTF. The CDR3 region has the DNA TGTGCCAGCAGCTTAGCGGAAAGGGAGGGTCGAGGCTACACCTTC.

This chain links TRBV30 with TRBJ1-1; no reliable D call. Germline CDR1 reads GTSNPN; CDR2 reads SVGIG (reference sequence). Trimming took off 4 bases at V and 6 bases at J, with 12 bases between the two ends. This CDR3 comprises 12 residues. The CDR3 protein is CAWTAGGPEAFF. In nucleotides, the CDR3 is TGTGCCTGGACCGCGGGAGGGCCTGAAGCTTTCTTT.

This clonotype has just one count. The chain has TRBV6-2 or TRBV6-3 and TRBJ2-1; D may be TRBD2 (5 bases). The germline V gene encodes CDR1 MNHEY and CDR2 SVGEGT. The CDR3 is 15 amino acids. The V gene lost 7 bases and the J gene lost 3 bases, with 16 bases spanning the gap. The CDR3 is CASMRLDGVYNEQFF. The DNA for the CDR3 is TGTGCCAGCATGAGGCTGGACGGGGTCTACAATGAGCAGTTCTTC.

At least ten counts were recorded for this clonotype. This chain links TRBV7-9 with TRBJ2-3; 7 bases align to TRBD2. CDR3 length: 16 residues. The germline V gene encodes CDR1 SEHNR and CDR2 FQNEAQ (reference sequence). V dropped 2 bases and J dropped 2; count of bases not matched to a gene: 7. The CDR3 DNA reads as TGTGCCAGCAGCTTATGGCCTAGCGGACCCACAGATACGCAGTATTTT. Protein product: CASSLWPSGPTDTQYF.

The chain uses TRBV2 and TRBJ1-5; D may be TRBD1 (5 bases). This CDR3 has 16 amino acids. The germline CDR1 and CDR2 sequences are SNHLY and FYNNEI. V lost 3 bases, J lost 0 bases, and 12 bases lay in between. The CDR3 loop reads CASSEEGLYSNQPQHF. The CDR3 DNA is TGTGCCAGCAGTGAGGAGGGACTGTATAGCAATCAGCCCCAGCATTTT.